Listed here are 32 T cell receptor beta chains from one sample, sequenced in a study of T cells in Graves' hyperthyroidism and ophthalmopathy. It was RNA transcripts that yielded the amplified TCR beta CDR3 regions. In the first-round RT-PCR of the TCR CDR3, the HTBI primer set was used. TCRdb called the multiplex PCR reads again in MiXCR, with one record for every CDR3 protein. In the table there are about 640,000 distinct CDR3 sequences, more than 20% of which are singletons. The source material was blood. These receptors were collected from a man aged 30-40 years with Graves' ophthalmopathy.

The chain uses TRBV19 and TRBJ1-5, with D possibly matching TRBD1 (6 bases). Germline V gene data show CDR1 as LNHDA and CDR2 as SQIVND (reference sequence). This CDR3 contains 15 residues. Trimming pared 0 bases from V and 6 bases from J, leaving 12 bases between. CDR3 nucleotides: TGTGCCAGTAGTATAGATCGTGTGGGGGCTCAGCCCCAGCATTTT. Protein: CASSIDRVGAQPQHF.

This clonotype was seen a handful of times. The chain couples TRBV15 to TRBJ2-7, with 10 bases fitting TRBD1. The trim removed 3 bases at V and 5 bases at J, leaving 4 bases unmatched. The CDR3 sequence is 14 residues long. Germline V gene sequence: CDR1 LNHNV, CDR2 YYDKDF (reference sequence). CDR3 coding DNA: TGTGCCACCAGCAGGACCGGGACAGGGGACGAGCAGTACTTC. The encoded protein is CATSRTGTGDEQYF.

The V and J genes are TRBV12-3 or TRBV12-4 and TRBJ1-1; D ambiguous. V gave up 8 bases and J gave up 0 bases, with 10 bases separating them. CDR3 length: 13 amino acids. The CDR3 DNA follows: TGTGCCAGCGTTTCTCAGCTGAACACTGAAGCTTTCTTT. It yields the protein CASVSQLNTEAFF.

This clonotype was counted a few times. V and J are TRBV7-8 and TRBJ1-5; D is unclear. The CDR3 loop spans 13 amino acids. Germline V CDR1 and CDR2: SGHVS, FQNEAQ. The ends were cut back, 3 bases at V and 3 bases at J, with 6 bases in the middle. CDR3 protein: CASSFDLNQPQHF. The DNA of the CDR3 is TGTGCCAGCAGCTTTGACCTCAATCAGCCCCAGCATTTT.

At least ten counts were recorded for this clonotype. The chain couples TRBV12-3 or TRBV12-4 to TRBJ2-7, with D hard to call. This CDR3 contains 15 residues. Deletions cut 5 bases from V and 2 bases from J, with 16 bases between. The CDR3 sequence: CASSPGRLGPYEQYF. CDR3 coding DNA: TGTGCCAGCAGTCCCGGACGTCTTGGTCCCTACGAGCAGTACTTC.

In its sample, this clonotype was seen many times. The chain combines TRBV30 with TRBJ2-7; D possibly uses TRBD1 or TRBD2 (5 bases each). The CDR3 has 13 amino acids. CDR1 and CDR2 (germline): GTSNPN, SVGIG (reference sequence). The V gene lost 0 bases and the J gene lost 5 bases, with 11 bases spanning the gap. The CDR3: CAWSVWGTNEQYF. CDR3 sequence (DNA): TGTGCCTGGAGTGTATGGGGGACCAACGAGCAGTACTTC. Full variable domain (rest looked up from reference TRBV30 and TRBJ2-7): SQTIHQWPATLVQPVGSPLSLECTVEGTSNPNLYWYRQAAGRGLQLLFYSVGIGQISSEVPQNLSASRPQDRQFILSSKKLLLSDSGFYLCAWSVWGTNEQYFGPGTRLTVT.

The V gene is TRBV4-3, the J gene TRBJ2-5; 9 nucleotides line up with TRBD1. The CDR3 is made up of 20 amino acids. V lost 0 bases and J lost 0; bases outside the gene matches: 14. Germline CDR1 LGHNA, CDR2 YSLEER. CDR3 DNA sequence: TGCGCCAGCAGCCAAGAGCCCCCCCCAGGACAGGGGCTTGACCAAGAGACCCAGTACTTC. It yields the protein CASSQEPPPGQGLDQETQYF.

The rearrangement joins TRBV9 to TRBJ2-2; TRBD2 matches 9 bases. CDR3 length: 16 residues. Germline assignment: CDR1 SGDLS and CDR2 YYNGEE. J was trimmed by 0 bases and V by 2 bases; bases with no gene match: 2. CDR3: CASSVRLAANTGELFF. DNA for the CDR3: TGTGCCAGCAGCGTCCGACTAGCGGCGAACACCGGGGAGCTGTTTTTT.

In this sample, this clonotype turned up a few times. At one end the junction does not follow the germline gene, possibly because of a read error. The rearrangement joins TRBV28 to TRBJ2-7; 10 bases are a match to TRBD2. In germline, CDR1 is MDHEN, CDR2 SYDVKM. The CDR3 covers 18 residues. CDR3: CASRDAGLAIRSLYEQYF. CDR3 nucleotide sequence: TGCGCCAGCAGGGACGCGGGACTAGCGATCCGTTCCCTTTACGAGCAGTACTTC.

This chain uses TRBV6-2 or TRBV6-3 with TRBJ2-5; a weak D match, TRBD1 (5 bases). CDR1 is MNHEY, CDR2 SVGEGT, per germline. V shed 5 bases and J shed 5 bases, with 12 bases lying between them. The CDR3 totals 13 residues. The CDR3, as DNA: TGTGCCAGCAGTGCCCGGCGACAGGAGACCCAGTACTTC. Its translation is CASSARRQETQYF.

This clonotype was seen a few times. V gene TRBV20-1 combines with J gene TRBJ1-2, with D perhaps TRBD1 (6 bases). This CDR3 has 16 amino acids. Trimming cost V 0 bases and J 7 bases, with 21 bases left between them. CDR1 and CDR2 from the germline V gene are DFQATT and SNEGSKA (reference sequence). The CDR3: CSARDRIIHREGGYTF. The CDR3 nucleotides read TGCAGTGCTAGAGATCGGATCATCCACAGGGAGGGTGGCTACACCTTC.

The chain carries TRBV28 and TRBJ1-2; 10 bases are a match to TRBD1. Germline trimming cut 4 bases from V and 6 bases from J; bases unmatched to any gene: 2. This CDR3 is built from 13 residues. CDR1 and CDR2 from the germline V gene are MDHEN and SYDVKM. The CDR3 nucleotides read TGTGCCAGCAGTTGGGACAGGGGACATGGCTACACCTTC. Protein product: CASSWDRGHGYTF.

This clonotype was counted at least ten times. This chain connects TRBV28 to TRBJ2-1, with 8 bases aligning to TRBD2. The length of the CDR3 is 18 residues. With 4 bases clipped from V and 2 bases from J, the junction kept 13 bases outside the gene matches. The germline V gene encodes CDR1 MDHEN and CDR2 SYDVKM. The CDR3 region is CASSWGGGGRSTYNEQFF. The DNA of the CDR3 is TGTGCCAGCAGTTGGGGGGGTGGCGGGAGGTCCACCTACAATGAGCAGTTCTTC.

The gene calls are TRBV4-1 and TRBJ1-1; no definite D call. The CDR3 loop spans 12 amino acids. Germline lookup yields CDR1 MGHRA and CDR2 YSYEKL. The V gene lost 2 bases and the J gene lost 9 bases, with 10 bases spanning the gap. In DNA form, the CDR3 reads TGCGCCAGCAGCCAACCCCCGTACCAAGCTTTCTTT. The encoded protein is CASSQPPYQAFF.

The chain recombines TRBV3-1 with TRBJ1-6; D might be TRBD1 (5 bases). The V end lost 6 bases, the J end lost 10 bases, and 19 bases lay between the germline ends. The CDR3 covers 15 residues. Germline V lookup: CDR1 LGHDT, CDR2 YNNKEL (reference sequence). The CDR3: CASSERLVGESPLHF. In DNA, the CDR3 is TGTGCCAGCAGTGAACGGTTGGTGGGGGAATCACCCCTCCACTTT.

This clonotype has more than one count but fewer than ten. The gene calls are TRBV28 and TRBJ1-5, with unresolved D. The CDR3 loop spans 15 amino acids. The germline V gene has CDR1 MDHEN and CDR2 SYDVKM. Trimming cost V 5 bases and J 4 bases, with 15 bases left between them. The CDR3 reads CASSREEGKNQPQHF. DNA of the CDR3: TGTGCCAGCAGTCGGGAGGAGGGTAAGAATCAGCCCCAGCATTTT.

In its sample, this clonotype was seen many times. The J gene is TRBJ2-5, the V gene TRBV28; D is possibly TRBD1 or TRBD2 (6 bases each). Per germline, CDR1 MDHEN and CDR2 SYDVKM. With 5 bases removed from V and 5 bases from J, the gap between germline ends came to 15 bases. There are 14 residues in the CDR3. The CDR3 here is CASSLPGAGETQYF. CDR3 nucleotides: TGTGCCAGCAGTCTCCCAGGGGCGGGGGAGACCCAGTACTTC.

About this clonotype: One end of the junction does not line up with germline, which may come from a read error. The chain joins TRBV3-1 to TRBJ1-1, with no clear D. The CDR3 consists of 13 residues. The germline V gene encodes CDR1 LGHDT and CDR2 YNNKEL (reference sequence). CDR3 nucleotides: TGTGCCAGCAGCCTTAGTATGAACACTGAAGCTCTCTTT. This gives the protein CASSLSMNTEALF.

This clonotype occurred many times. The rearrangement joins TRBV28 to TRBJ1-2; no clear D gene. V shed 6 bases and J shed 4 bases, with 9 bases lying between them. Germline CDR1 reads MDHEN; CDR2 reads SYDVKM. This CDR3 has 12 residues. In DNA form, the CDR3 reads TGTGCCAGCAGCGGCAGACTCTATGGCTACACCTTC. Translating gives CASSGRLYGYTF.

The chain has TRBV30 and TRBJ1-1, with 8 bases identical to TRBD1. The junction had 7 bases not matched to a gene; V was cut back by 1 base and J by 12 bases. This CDR3 has 12 amino acids. Germline values: CDR1 GTSNPN, CDR2 SVGIG (reference sequence). CDR3 DNA sequence: TGTGCCTGGAGTGAGGCCAGGGGGCGAACTTTCTTT. Translating it yields CAWSEARGRTFF.

This clonotype was detected a few times. The chain joins TRBV9 to TRBJ2-7, with 8 bases identical to TRBD2. Trimming removed 3 bases from V and 7 bases from J; junction bases left unmatched: 12. Germline-derived CDR1 and CDR2 are SGDLS and YYNGEE. This CDR3 has 15 amino acids. CDR3: CASSARTSRAGEQYF. Written as DNA, the CDR3 is TGTGCCAGCAGCGCCCGGACTAGCAGGGCCGGGGAGCAGTACTTC.

Only a few counts were recorded for this clonotype. The chain recombines TRBV7-9 with TRBJ1-4; D uncertain. The CDR3 is 12 residues long. Trimming stripped 5 bases from V and 4 bases from J, with 5 bases between. Per the germline V gene, CDR1 is SEHNR and CDR2 is FQNEAQ (reference sequence). CDR3 coding DNA: TGTGCCAGCAGCCAGATTAATGAAAAACTGTTTTTT. This encodes CASSQINEKLFF.

Concerning this clonotype itself: A clone one base away is much larger, so this may be a read error. This sequence joins TRBV7-2 and TRBJ2-7; 9 bases fit TRBD2. The CDR3 consists of 15 residues. The germline V gene encodes CDR1 SGHTA and CDR2 FQGNSA. CDR3 coding DNA: TGTGCCAGCAGCTCGCGGGGACTAGCCTCCTACGAGCAGCACTTC. It is translated as CASSSRGLASYEQHF. Drawing the rest from reference TRBV7-2 and TRBJ2-7, the complete variable domain is GAGVSQSPSNKVTEKGKDVELRCDPISGHTALYWYRQSLGQGLEFLIYFQGNSAPDKSGLPSDRFSAERTGGSVSTLTIQRTQQEDSAVYLCASSSRGLASYEQHFGPGTRLTVT.

This clonotype was counted between two and nine times. V and J are TRBV24-1 and TRBJ1-5; TRBD1 is a possible D gene (6 bases). This CDR3 is built from 14 residues. CDR1 KGHDR and CDR2 SFDVKD come from the germline V gene. With 5 bases removed from V and 0 bases from J, the gap between germline ends came to 7 bases. Here the CDR3 reads CATSGQDSNQPQHF. For the CDR3, the DNA is TGTGCCACCAGTGGACAGGATAGCAATCAGCCCCAGCATTTT.

The table lists this clonotype with many counts. The rearrangement links TRBV28 to TRBJ2-3, with D perhaps matching TRBD1 (5 bases). This CDR3 has 13 residues. Trimming left V 5 bases short and J 1 base short, with 7 bases between. CDR1 MDHEN and CDR2 SYDVKM come from the germline V gene. CDR3 coding DNA: TGTGCCAGCAGTATACAGGGCACAGATACGCAGTATTTT. Translating it yields CASSIQGTDTQYF.

This clonotype was found many times. The chain uses TRBV27 and TRBJ2-5; D is ambiguous. Between the trimmed V and J ends, which lost 0 bases and 5 bases, there was a span of 16 bases. This CDR3 is 16 amino acids long. Germline loops: CDR1 MNHEY, CDR2 SMNVEV (reference sequence). CDR3 coding DNA: TGTGCCAGCAGTTTATCGCCGGATGTCGACGGGGAGACCCAGTACTTC. Residues: CASSLSPDVDGETQYF.

In its sample, this clonotype was seen a few times. This chain connects TRBV4-2 to TRBJ1-2; D not resolved. This CDR3 spans 15 amino acids. V was cut by 0 bases and J by 2 bases, with 10 bases left in between. Germline V gene lookup returns CDR1 LGHNA and CDR2 YNFKEQ. DNA for the CDR3: TGTGCCAGCAGCCAAGATTCCCATATGAACTATGGCTACACCTTC. It codes for CASSQDSHMNYGYTF.

This clonotype was observed a few times. The chain links TRBV6-1 to TRBJ2-7; 8 nucleotides agree with TRBD2. CDR1 and CDR2 (germline): MNHNS, SASEGT. The V segment lost 7 bases and the J segment 6 bases; nucleotides outside the gene matches: 17. This CDR3 contains 16 residues. CDR3 in amino acids: CASTQTVGGAAGEQYF. The CDR3, as DNA: TGTGCCAGCACCCAAACAGTCGGGGGGGCTGCGGGCGAGCAGTACTTC.

The rearrangement links TRBV5-8 to TRBJ2-7; a weak D match, TRBD1 (6 bases). Germline lookup yields CDR1 SGHTS and CDR2 YDEGEE. The CDR3 contains 14 residues. V shed 3 bases and J shed 3 bases, with 13 bases lying between them. The CDR3 nucleotides are TGTGCCAGCAGCTCACCGGGACAAGACTACGAGCAGTACTTC. Its translation is CASSSPGQDYEQYF.

This clonotype was seen many times. The chain recombines TRBV3-1 with TRBJ2-1; D ambiguous. Germline CDR1 is LGHDT and CDR2 is YNNKEL (reference sequence). The length of the CDR3 is 14 residues. V was clipped by 1 base and J by 8 bases, with 12 bases between them. The CDR3 is CASSQAANPHEQFF. CDR3 bases: TGTGCCAGCAGCCAAGCTGCCAACCCCCATGAGCAGTTCTTC.

This clonotype was seen at least ten times. The gene calls are TRBV9 and TRBJ1-1; no reliable D call. Trimming cost V 0 bases and J 1 base, with 7 bases left between them. The CDR3 is 14 residues long. Germline V gene lookup returns CDR1 SGDLS and CDR2 YYNGEE. CDR3: CASSVGLGNTEAFF. For the CDR3, the DNA is TGTGCCAGCAGCGTAGGGTTGGGGAACACTGAAGCTTTCTTT.

This clonotype was picked up many times. Written as DNA, the CDR3 is TGTGCCAGCAGCCCTACGGCGGGGACCATGAACACTGAAGCTTTCTTT. Protein: CASSPTAGTMNTEAFF. This chain connects TRBV28 to TRBJ1-1, with D possibly being TRBD1 (5 bases). V dropped 6 bases and J dropped 0 bases, with 17 bases sitting between them. Germline V gene sequence: CDR1 MDHEN, CDR2 SYDVKM. The CDR3 has 16 amino acids.